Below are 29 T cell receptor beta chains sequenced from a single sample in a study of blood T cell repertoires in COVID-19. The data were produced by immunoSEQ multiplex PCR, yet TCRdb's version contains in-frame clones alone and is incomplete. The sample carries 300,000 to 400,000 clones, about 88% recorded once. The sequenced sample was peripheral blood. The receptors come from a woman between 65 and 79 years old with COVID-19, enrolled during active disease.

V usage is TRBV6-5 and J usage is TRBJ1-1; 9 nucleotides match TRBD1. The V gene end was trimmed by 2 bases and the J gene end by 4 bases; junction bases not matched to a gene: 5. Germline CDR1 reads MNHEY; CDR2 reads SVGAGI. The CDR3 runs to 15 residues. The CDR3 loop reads CASSYGQGRGTEAFF. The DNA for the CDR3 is TGTGCCAGCAGTTACGGACAGGGGAGGGGCACTGAAGCTTTCTTT.

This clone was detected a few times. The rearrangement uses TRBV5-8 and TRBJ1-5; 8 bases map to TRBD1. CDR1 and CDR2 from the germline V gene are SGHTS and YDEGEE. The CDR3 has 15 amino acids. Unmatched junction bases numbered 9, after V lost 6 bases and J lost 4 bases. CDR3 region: CASNPRTGINQPQHF. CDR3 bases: TGTGCCAGCAACCCTCGGACAGGGATTAATCAGCCCCAGCATTTT.

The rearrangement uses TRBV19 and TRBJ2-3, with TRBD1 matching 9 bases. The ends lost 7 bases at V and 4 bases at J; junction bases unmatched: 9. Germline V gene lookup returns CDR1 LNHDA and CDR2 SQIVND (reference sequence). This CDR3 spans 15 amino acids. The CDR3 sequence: CASTQQGAVADTQYF. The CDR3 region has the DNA TGTGCCAGTACCCAACAGGGGGCGGTCGCAGATACGCAGTATTTT.

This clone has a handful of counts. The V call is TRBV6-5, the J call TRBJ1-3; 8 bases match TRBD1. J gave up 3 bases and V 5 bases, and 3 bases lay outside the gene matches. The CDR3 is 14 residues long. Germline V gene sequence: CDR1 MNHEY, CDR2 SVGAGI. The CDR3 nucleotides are TGTGCCAGCAGTACGACAGGGGTTGGAAACACCATATATTTT. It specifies CASSTTGVGNTIYF.

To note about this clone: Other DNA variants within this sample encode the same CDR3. The chain's CDR3 is CASSLSSYEQYF. In DNA form, the CDR3 reads TGCGCCAGCAGCCTGTCCTCCTACGAGCAGTACTTC. This sequence joins TRBV5-1 and TRBJ2-7; D ambiguous. The length of the CDR3 is 12 residues. Trimming took off 4 bases at V and 0 bases at J, with 5 bases between the two ends. Germline lookup yields CDR1 SGHRS and CDR2 YFSETQ.

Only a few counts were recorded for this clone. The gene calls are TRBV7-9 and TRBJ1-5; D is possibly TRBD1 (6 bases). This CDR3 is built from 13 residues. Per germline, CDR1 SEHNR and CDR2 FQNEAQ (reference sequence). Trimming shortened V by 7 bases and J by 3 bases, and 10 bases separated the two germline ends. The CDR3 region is CASTKGDNQPQHF. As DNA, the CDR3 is TGTGCCAGCACTAAGGGGGACAATCAGCCCCAGCATTTT.

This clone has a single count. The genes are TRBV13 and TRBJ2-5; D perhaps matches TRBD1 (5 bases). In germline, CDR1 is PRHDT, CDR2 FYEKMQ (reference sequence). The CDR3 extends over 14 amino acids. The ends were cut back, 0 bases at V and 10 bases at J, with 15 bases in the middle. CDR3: CASSLGQALEDQYF. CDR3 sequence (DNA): TGTGCCAGCAGCTTAGGACAGGCCCTCGAGGACCAGTACTTC.

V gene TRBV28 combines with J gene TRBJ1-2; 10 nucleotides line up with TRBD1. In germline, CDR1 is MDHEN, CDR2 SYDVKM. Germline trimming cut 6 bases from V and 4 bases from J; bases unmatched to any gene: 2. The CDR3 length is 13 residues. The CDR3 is CASRGTGAYGYTF. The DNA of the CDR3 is TGTGCCAGCAGGGGGACAGGGGCCTATGGCTACACCTTC.

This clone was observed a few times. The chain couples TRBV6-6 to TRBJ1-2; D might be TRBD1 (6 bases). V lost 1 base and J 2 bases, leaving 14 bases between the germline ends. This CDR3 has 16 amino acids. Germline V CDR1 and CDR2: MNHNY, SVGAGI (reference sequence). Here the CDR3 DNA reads TGTGCCAGCAGTTACTTCCTCGACAGGCCGAACTATGGCTACACCTTC. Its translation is CASSYFLDRPNYGYTF.

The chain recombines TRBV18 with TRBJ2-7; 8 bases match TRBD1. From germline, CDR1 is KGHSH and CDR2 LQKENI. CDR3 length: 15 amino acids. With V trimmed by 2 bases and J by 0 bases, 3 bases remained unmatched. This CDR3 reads CASSPVGQASYEQYF. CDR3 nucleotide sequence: TGTGCCAGCTCACCAGTGGGACAGGCCTCCTACGAGCAGTACTTC.

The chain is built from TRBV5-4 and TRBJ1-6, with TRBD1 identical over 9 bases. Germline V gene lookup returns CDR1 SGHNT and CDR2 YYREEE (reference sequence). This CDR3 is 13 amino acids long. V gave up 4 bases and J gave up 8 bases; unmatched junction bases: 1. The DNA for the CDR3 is TGTGCCAGCAGCCGGACAGGGGATTCACCCCTCCACTTT. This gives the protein CASSRTGDSPLHF.

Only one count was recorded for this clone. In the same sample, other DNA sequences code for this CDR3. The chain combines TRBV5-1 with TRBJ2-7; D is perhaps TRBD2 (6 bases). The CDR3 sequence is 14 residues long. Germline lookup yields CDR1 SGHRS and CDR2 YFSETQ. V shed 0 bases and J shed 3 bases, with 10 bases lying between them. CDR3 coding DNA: TGCGCCAGCAGCTTGGGAGGAGGGAGCTACGAGCAGTACTTC. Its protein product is CASSLGGGSYEQYF. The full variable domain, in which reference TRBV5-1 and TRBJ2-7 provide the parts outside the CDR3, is KAGVTQTPRYLIKTRGQQVTLSCSPISGHRSVSWYQQTPGQGLQFLFEYFSETQRNKGNFPGRFSGRQFSNSRSEMNVSTLELGDSALYLCASSLGGGSYEQYFGPGTRLTVT.

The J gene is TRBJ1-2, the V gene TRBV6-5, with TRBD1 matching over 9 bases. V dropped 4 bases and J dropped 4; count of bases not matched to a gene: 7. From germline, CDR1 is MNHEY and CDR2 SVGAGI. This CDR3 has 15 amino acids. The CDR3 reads CASSSGTGPGYGYTF. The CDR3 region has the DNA TGTGCCAGCAGTTCCGGGACAGGGCCTGGCTATGGCTACACCTTC.

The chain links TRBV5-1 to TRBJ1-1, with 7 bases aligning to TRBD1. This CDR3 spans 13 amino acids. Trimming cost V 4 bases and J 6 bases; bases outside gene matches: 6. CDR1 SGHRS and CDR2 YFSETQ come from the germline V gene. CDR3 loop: CASSATGLSEAFF. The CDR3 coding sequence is TGCGCCAGCAGCGCGACAGGGCTGTCTGAAGCTTTCTTT.

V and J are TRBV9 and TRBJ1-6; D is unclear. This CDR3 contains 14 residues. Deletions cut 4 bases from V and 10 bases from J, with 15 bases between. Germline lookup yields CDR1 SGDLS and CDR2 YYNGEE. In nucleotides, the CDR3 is TGTGCCAGCAGCCCATCCGTCCGGGAGTCACCCCTCCACTTT. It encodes CASSPSVRESPLHF.

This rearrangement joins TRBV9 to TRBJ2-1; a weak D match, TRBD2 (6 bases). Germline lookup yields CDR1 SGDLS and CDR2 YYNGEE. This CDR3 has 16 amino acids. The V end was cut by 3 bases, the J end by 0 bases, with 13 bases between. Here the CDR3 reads CASSARDLSSYNEQFF. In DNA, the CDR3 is TGTGCCAGCAGCGCCCGGGACTTAAGCTCCTACAATGAGCAGTTCTTC.

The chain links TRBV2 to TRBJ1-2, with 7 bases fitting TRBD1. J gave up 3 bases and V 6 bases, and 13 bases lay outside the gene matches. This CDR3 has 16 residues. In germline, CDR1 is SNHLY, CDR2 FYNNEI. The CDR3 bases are TGTGCCAGCAGGAGATATAGGACAGGAAACGACTATGGCTACACCTTC. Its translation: CASRRYRTGNDYGYTF.

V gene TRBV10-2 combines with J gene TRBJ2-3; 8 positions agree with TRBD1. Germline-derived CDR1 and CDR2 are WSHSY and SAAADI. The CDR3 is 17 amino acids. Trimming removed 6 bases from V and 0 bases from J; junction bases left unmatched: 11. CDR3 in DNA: TGCGCCAGCAGGCCCGGGACAGGAGCTCCTAGCACAGATACGCAGTATTTT. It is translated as CASRPGTGAPSTDTQYF.

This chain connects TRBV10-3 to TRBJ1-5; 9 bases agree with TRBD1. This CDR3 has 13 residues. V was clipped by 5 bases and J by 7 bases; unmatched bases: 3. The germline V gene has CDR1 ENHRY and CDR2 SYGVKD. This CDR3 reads CAISYDRGQPQHF. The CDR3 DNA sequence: TGTGCCATCAGTTATGACAGGGGGCAGCCCCAGCATTTT.

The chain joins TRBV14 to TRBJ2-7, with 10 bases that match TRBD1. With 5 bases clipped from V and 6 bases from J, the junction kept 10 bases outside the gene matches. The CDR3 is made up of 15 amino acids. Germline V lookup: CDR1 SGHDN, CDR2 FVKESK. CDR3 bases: TGTGCCAGCAGCATCCGACAGGGGGCGCGCTCCGAGCAGTACTTC. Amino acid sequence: CASSIRQGARSEQYF.

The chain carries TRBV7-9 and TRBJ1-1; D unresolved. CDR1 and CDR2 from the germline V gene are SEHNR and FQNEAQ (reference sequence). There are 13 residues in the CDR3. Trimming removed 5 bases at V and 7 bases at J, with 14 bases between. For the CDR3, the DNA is TGTGCCAGCAGCACAGCGGGGATAGGTGAAGCTTTCTTT. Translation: CASSTAGIGEAFF.

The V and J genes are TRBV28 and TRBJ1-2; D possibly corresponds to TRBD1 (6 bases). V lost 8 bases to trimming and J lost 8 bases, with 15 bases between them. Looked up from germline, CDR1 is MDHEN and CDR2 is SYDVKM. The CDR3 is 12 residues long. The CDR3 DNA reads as TGTGCCAGCCGCCGCTCAGGGGAAGGCTACACCTTC. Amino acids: CASRRSGEGYTF.

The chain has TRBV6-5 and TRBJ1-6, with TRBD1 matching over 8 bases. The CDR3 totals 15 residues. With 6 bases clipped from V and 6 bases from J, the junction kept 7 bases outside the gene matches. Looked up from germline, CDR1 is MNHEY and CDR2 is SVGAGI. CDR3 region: CASRGTGFLNSPLHF. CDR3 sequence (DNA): TGTGCCAGCAGGGGGACAGGTTTCCTTAATTCACCCCTCCACTTT.

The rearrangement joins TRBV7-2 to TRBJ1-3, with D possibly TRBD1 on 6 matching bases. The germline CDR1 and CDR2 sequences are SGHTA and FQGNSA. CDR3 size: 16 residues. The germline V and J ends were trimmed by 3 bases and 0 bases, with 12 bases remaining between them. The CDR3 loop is CASSLGAVHSGNTIYF. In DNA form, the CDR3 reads TGTGCCAGCAGCTTGGGGGCAGTCCACTCTGGAAACACCATATATTTT.

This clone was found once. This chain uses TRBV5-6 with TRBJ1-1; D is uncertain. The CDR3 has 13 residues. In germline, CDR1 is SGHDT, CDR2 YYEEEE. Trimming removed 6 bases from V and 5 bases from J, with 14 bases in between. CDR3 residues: CASKRGFMTEAFF. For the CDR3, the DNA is TGTGCCAGCAAGCGGGGTTTCATGACTGAAGCTTTCTTT. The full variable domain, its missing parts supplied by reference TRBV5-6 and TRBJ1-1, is DAGVTQSPTHLIKTRGQQVTLRCSPKSGHDTVSWYQQALGQGPQFIFQYYEEEERQRGNFPDRFSGHQFPNYSSELNVNALLLGDSALYLCASKRGFMTEAFFGQGTRLTVV.

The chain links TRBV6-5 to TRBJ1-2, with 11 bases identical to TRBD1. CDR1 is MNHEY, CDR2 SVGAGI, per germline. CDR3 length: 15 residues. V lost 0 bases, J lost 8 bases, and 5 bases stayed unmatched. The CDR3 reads CASSYSGTGGEGYTF. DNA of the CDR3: TGTGCCAGCAGTTACTCGGGGACAGGGGGAGAGGGCTACACCTTC.

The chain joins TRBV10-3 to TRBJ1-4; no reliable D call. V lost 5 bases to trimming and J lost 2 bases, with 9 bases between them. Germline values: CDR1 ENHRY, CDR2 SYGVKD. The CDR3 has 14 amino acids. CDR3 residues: CAISNGGTNEKLFF. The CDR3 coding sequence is TGTGCCATCAGTAACGGAGGTACTAATGAAAAACTGTTTTTT.

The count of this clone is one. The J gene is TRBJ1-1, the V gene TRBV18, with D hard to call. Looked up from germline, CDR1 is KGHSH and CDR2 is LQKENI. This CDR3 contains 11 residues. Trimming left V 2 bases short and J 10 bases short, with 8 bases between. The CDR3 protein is CASSPIELAFF. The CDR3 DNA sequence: TGTGCCAGCTCACCAATAGAACTAGCTTTCTTT.

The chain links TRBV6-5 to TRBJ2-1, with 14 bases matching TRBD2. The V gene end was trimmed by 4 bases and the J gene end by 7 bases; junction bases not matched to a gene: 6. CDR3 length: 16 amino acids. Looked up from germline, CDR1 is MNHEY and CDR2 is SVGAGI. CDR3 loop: CASSSLTSGGGNEQFF. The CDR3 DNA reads TGTGCCAGCAGTTCCCTGACTAGCGGGGGGGGTAATGAGCAGTTCTTC.